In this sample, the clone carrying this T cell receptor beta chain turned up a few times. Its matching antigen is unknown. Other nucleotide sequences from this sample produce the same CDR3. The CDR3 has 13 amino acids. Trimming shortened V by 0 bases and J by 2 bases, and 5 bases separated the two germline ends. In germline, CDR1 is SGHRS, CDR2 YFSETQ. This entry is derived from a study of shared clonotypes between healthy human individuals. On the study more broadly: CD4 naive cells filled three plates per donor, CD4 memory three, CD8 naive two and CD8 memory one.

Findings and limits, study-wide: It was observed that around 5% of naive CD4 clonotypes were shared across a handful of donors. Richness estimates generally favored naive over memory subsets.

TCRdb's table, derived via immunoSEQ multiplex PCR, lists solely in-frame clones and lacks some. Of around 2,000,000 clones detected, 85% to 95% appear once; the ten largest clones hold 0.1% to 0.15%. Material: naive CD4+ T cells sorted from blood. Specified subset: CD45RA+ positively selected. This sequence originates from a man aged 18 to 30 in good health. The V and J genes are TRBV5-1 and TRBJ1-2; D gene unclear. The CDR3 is CASSLAGNYGYTF. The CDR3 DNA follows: TGCGCCAGCAGCTTGGCTGGGAACTATGGCTACACCTTC.